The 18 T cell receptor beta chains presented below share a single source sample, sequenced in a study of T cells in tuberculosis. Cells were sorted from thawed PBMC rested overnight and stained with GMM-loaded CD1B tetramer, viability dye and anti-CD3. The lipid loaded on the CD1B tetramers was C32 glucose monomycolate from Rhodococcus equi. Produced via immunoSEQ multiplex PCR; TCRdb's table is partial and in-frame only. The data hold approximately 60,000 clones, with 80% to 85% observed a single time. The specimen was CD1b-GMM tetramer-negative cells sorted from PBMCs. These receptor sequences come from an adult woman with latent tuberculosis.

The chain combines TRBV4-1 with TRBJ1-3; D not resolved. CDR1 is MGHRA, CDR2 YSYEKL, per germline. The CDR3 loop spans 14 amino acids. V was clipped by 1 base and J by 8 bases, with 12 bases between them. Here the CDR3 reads CASSQVEGADTIYF. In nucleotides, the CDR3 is TGCGCCAGCAGCCAAGTGGAGGGAGCGGACACCATATATTTT.

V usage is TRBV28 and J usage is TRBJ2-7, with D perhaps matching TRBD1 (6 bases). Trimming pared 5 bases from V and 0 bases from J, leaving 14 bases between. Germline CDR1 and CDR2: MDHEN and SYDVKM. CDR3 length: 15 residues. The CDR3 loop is CASSTTRTVSYEQYF. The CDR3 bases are TGTGCCAGCAGTACCACCCGGACAGTCTCCTACGAGCAGTACTTC.

The CDR3 reads CASLAGHSGNTIYF. CDR3 DNA sequence: TGTGCCAGTCTTGCAGGACACTCTGGAAACACCATATATTTT. The chain combines TRBV19 with TRBJ1-3; weak D call: TRBD1 (5 bases). V lost 8 bases to trimming and J lost 0 bases, with 11 bases between them. Germline V gene sequence: CDR1 LNHDA, CDR2 SQIVND (reference sequence). The CDR3 consists of 14 residues.

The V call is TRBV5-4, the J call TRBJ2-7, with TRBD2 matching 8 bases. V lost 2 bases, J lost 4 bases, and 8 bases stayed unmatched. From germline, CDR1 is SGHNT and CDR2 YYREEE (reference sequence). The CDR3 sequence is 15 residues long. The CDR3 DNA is TGTGCCAGCAGCTTCGGTAGCGGGGTTCTTTACGAGCAGTACTTC. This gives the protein CASSFGSGVLYEQYF. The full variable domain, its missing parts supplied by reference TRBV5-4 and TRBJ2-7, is ETGVTQSPTHLIKTRGQQVTLRCSSQSGHNTVSWYQQALGQGPQFIFQYYREEENGRGNFPPRFSGLQFPNYSSELNVNALELDDSALYLCASSFGSGVLYEQYFGPGTRLTVT.

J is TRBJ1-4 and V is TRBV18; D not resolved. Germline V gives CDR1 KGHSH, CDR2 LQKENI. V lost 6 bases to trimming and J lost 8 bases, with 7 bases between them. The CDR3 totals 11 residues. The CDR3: CASSSGEKLFF. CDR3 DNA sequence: TGTGCCAGCTCTTCGGGGGAAAAACTGTTTTTT.

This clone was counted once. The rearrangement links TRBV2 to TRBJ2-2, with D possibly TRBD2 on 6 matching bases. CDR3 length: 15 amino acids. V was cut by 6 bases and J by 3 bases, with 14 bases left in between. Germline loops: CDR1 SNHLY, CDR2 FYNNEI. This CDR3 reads CASRRGGAYTGELFF. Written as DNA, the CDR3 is TGTGCCAGCAGGCGGGGAGGCGCGTACACCGGGGAGCTGTTTTTT.

The CDR3 spells CASSPGLAGGPYEQYF. The CDR3 nucleotides are TGTGCCAGCAGCCCGGGACTAGCGGGGGGACCCTACGAGCAGTACTTC. The chain uses TRBV7-2 and TRBJ2-7; 15 nucleotides line up with TRBD2. V trimming: 5 bases; J trimming: 2 bases; junction bases outside the gene matches: 4. CDR3 length equals 16 residues. The germline CDR1 and CDR2 sequences are SGHTA and FQGNSA.

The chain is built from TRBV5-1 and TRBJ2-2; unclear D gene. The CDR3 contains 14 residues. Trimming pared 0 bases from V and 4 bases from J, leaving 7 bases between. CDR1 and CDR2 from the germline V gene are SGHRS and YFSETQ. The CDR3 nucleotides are TGCGCCAGCAGCTTGGGGCCGGGCACCGGGGAGCTGTTTTTT. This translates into CASSLGPGTGELFF. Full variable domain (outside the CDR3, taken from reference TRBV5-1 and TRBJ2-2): KAGVTQTPRYLIKTRGQQVTLSCSPISGHRSVSWYQQTPGQGLQFLFEYFSETQRNKGNFPGRFSGRQFSNSRSEMNVSTLELGDSALYLCASSLGPGTGELFFGEGSRLTVL.

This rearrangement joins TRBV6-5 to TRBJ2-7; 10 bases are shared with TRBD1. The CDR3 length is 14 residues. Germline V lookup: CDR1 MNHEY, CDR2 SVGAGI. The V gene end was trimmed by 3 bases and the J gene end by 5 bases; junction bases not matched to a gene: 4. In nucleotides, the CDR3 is TGTGCCAGCAGTTATTCGGACAGGGGGAACGAGCAGTACTTC. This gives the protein CASSYSDRGNEQYF.

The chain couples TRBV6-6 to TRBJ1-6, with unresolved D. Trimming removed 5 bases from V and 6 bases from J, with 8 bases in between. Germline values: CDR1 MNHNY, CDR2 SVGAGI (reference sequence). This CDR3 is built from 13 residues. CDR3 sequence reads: CASSNAGNSPLHF. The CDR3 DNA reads TGTGCCAGCAGTAACGCGGGTAATTCACCCCTCCACTTT.

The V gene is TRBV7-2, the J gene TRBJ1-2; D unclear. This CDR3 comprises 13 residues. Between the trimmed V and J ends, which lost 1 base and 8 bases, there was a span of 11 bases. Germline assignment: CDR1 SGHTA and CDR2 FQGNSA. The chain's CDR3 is CASSLDGPIGYTF. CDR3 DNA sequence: TGTGCCAGCAGCTTAGATGGCCCCATCGGCTACACCTTC.

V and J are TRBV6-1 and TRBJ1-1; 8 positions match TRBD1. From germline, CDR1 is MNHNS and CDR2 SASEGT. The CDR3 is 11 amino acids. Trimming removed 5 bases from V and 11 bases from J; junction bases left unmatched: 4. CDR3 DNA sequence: TGTGCCAGCAGTACGGGACAGGAGGCTTTCTTT. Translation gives CASSTGQEAFF.

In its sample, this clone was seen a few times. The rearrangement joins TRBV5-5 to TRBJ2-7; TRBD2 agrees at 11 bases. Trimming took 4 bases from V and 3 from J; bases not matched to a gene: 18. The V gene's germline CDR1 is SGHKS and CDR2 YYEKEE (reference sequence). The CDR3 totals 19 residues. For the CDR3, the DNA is TGTGCCAGCAGCCGGGCTTTGCTAGCGGGAGGAGTTATGGGCTACGAGCAGTACTTC. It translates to CASSRALLAGGVMGYEQYF.

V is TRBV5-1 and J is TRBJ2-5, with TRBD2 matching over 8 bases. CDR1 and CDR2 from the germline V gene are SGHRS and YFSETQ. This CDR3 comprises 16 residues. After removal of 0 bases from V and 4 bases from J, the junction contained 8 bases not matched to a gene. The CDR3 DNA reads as TGCGCCAGCAGCTTGGCAGCCAGCGGGAGAGGAGAGACCCAGTACTTC. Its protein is CASSLAASGRGETQYF.

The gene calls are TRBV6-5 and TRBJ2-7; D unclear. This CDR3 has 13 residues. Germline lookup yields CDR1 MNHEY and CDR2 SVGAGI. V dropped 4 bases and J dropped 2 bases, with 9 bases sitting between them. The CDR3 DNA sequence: TGTGCCAGCAGTTTCAGTACTACCTACGAGCAGTACTTC. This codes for CASSFSTTYEQYF.

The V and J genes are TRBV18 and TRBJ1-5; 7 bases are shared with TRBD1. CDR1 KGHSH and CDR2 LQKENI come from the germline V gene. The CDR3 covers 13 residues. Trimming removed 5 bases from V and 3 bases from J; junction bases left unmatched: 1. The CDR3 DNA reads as TGTGCCAGCTCAGGACAGGACAATCAGCCCCAGCATTTT. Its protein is CASSGQDNQPQHF.

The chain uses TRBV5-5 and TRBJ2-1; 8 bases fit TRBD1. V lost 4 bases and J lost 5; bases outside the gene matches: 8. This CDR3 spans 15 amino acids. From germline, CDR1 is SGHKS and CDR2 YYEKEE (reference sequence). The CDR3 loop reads CASSPSQGAHNEQFF. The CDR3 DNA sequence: TGTGCCAGCAGCCCCTCCCAGGGGGCCCACAATGAGCAGTTCTTC.

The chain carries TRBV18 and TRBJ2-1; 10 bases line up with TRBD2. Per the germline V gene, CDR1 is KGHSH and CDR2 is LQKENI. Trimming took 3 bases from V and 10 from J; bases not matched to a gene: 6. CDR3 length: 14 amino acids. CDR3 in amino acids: CASSPSGTSEEQFF. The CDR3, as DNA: TGTGCCAGCTCACCTTCCGGGACTAGCGAAGAGCAGTTCTTC. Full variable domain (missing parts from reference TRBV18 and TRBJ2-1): NAGVMQNPRHLVRRRGQEARLRCSPMKGHSHVYWYRQLPEEGLKFMVYLQKENIIDESGMPKERFSAEFPKEGPSILRIQQVVRGDSAAYFCASSPSGTSEEQFFGPGTRLTVL.